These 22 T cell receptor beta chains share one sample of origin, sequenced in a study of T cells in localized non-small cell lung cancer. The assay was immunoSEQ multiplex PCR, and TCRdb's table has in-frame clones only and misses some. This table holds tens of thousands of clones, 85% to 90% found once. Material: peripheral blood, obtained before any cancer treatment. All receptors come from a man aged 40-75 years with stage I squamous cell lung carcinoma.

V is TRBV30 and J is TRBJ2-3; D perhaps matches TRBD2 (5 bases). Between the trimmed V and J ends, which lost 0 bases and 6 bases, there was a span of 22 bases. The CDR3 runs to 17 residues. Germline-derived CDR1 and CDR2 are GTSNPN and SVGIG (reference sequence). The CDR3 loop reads CAWSVNYGRLPRDTQYF. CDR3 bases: TGTGCCTGGAGTGTAAATTATGGGAGACTCCCCAGGGATACGCAGTATTTT.

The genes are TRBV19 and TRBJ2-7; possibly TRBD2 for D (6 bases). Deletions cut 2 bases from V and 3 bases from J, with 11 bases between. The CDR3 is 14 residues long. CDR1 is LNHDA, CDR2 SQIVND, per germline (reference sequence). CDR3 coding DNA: TGTGCCAGTAGTATAAGGGACTTGGGCTACGAGCAGTACTTC. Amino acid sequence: CASSIRDLGYEQYF.

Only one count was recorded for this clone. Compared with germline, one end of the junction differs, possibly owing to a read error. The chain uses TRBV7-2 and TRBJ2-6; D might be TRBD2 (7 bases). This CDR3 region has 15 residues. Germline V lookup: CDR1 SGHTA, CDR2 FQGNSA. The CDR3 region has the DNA TGTGCCAGCACCTTACCGGGGGGCTGGGCCAACGTCCTGACTTTC. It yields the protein CASTLPGGWANVLTF.

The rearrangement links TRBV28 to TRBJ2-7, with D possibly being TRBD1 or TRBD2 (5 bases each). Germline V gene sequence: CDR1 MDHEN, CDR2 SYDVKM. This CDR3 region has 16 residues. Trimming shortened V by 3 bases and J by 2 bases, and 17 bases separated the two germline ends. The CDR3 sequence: CASSFNRDEAAYEQYF. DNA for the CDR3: TGTGCCAGCAGTTTCAACCGGGACGAAGCGGCCTACGAGCAGTACTTC. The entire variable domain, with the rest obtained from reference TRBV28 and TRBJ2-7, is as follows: DVKVTQSSRYLVKRTGEKVFLECVQDMDHENMFWYRQDPGLGLRLIYFSYDVKMKEKGDIPEGYSVSREKKERFSLILESASTNQTSMYLCASSFNRDEAAYEQYFGPGTRLTVT.

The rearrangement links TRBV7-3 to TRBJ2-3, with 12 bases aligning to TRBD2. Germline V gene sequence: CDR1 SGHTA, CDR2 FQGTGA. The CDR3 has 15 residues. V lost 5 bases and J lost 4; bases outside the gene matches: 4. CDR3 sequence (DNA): TGTGCCAGCAGCCCTGGACTAGCGGGGTCAGATACGCAGTATTTT. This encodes CASSPGLAGSDTQYF. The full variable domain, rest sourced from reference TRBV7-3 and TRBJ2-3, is GAGVSQTPSNKVTEKGKYVELRCDPISGHTALYWYRQSLGQGPEFLIYFQGTGAADDSGLPNDRFFAVRPEGSVSTLKIQRTERGDSAVYLCASSPGLAGSDTQYFGPGTRLTVL.

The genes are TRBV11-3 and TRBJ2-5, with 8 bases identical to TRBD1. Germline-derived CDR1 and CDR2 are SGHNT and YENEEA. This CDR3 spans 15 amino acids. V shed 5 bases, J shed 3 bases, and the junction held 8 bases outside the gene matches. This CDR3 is CASSPSSTGEETQYF. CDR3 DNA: TGTGCCAGCAGCCCTAGTTCGACAGGGGAAGAGACCCAGTACTTC.

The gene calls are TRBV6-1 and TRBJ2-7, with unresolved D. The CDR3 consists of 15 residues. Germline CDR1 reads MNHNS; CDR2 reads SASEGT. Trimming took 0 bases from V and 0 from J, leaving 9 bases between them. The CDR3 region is CASSEARVPSYEQYF. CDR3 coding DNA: TGTGCCAGCAGTGAAGCGCGCGTACCCTCCTACGAGCAGTACTTC.

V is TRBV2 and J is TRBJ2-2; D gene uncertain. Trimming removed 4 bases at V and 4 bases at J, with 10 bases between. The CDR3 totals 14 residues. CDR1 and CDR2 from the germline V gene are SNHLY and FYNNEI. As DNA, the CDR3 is TGTGCCAGCAGTGCGAGCTGGAGCACCGGGGAGCTGTTTTTT. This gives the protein CASSASWSTGELFF.

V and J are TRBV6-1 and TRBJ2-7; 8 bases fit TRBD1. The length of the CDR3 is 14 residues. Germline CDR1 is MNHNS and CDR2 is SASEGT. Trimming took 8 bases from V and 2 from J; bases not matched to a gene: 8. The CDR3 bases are TGTGCCAGCGGCGGCAGGGGGCAGGCCTACGAGCAGTACTTC. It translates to CASGGRGQAYEQYF.

DNA of the CDR3: TGTGCCATCAGTGAAGGAGATGAAGCTTTCTTT. Protein product: CAISEGDEAFF. The gene calls are TRBV10-3 and TRBJ1-1; no clear D gene. CDR1 and CDR2 (germline): ENHRY, SYGVKD. Trimming pared 3 bases from V and 7 bases from J, leaving 6 bases between. The CDR3 sequence is 11 residues long.

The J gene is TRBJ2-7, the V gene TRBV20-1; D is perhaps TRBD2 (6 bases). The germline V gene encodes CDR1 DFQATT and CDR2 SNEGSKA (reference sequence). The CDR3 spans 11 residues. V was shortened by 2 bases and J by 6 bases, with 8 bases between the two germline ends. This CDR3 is CSARNGGEQYF. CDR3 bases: TGCAGTGCTAGAAACGGGGGCGAGCAGTACTTC.

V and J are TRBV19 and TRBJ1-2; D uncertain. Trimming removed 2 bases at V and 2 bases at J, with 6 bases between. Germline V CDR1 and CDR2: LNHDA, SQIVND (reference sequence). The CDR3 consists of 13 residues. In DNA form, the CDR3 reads TGTGCCAGTAGTATAAAGGGAAACTATGGCTACACCTTC. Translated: CASSIKGNYGYTF.

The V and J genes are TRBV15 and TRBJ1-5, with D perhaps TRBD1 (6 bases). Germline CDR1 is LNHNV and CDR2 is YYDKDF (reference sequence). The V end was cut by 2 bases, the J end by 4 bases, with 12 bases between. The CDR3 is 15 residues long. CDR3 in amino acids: CATSRSTGSNQPQHF. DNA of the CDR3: TGTGCCACCAGCAGATCTACAGGGTCTAATCAGCCCCAGCATTTT.

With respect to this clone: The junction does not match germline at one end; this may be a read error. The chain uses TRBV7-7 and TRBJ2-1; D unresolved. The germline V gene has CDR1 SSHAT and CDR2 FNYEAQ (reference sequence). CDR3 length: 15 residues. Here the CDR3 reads CASSTGQVSSNEQFF. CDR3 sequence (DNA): TGTGCTAGCAGCACGGGCCAAGTTTCATCCAATGAGCAGTTCTTC.

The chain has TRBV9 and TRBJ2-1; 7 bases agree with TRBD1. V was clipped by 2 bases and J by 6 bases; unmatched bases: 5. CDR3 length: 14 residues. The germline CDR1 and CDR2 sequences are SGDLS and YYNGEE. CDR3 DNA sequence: TGTGCCAGCAGCGTTCTGACAGGGAGCAATGAGCAGTTCTTC. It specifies CASSVLTGSNEQFF.

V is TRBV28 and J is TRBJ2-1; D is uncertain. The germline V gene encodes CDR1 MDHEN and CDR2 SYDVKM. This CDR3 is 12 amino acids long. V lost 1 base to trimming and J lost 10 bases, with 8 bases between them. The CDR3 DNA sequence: TGTGCCAGCAGTTTATCAGGCTGGGAGCAGTTCTTC. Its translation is CASSLSGWEQFF.

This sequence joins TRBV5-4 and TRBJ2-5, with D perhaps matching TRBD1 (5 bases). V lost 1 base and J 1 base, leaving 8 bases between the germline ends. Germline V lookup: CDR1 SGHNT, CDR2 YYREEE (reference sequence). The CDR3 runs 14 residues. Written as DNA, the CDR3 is TGTGCCAGCAGCTTGAGGGGCTCCCAAGAGACCCAGTACTTC. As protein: CASSLRGSQETQYF.

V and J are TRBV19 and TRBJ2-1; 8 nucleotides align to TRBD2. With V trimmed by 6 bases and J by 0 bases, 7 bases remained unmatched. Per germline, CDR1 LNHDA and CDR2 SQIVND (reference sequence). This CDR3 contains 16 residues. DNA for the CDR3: TGTGCCAGTAGCCCCTGGAGCGGGAGCTCCTACAATGAGCAGTTCTTC. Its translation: CASSPWSGSSYNEQFF.

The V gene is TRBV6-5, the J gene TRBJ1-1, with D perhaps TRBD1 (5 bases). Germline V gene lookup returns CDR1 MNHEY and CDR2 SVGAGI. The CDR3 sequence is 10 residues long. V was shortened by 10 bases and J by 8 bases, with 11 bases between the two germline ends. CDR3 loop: CATPRGEAFF. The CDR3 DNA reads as TGTGCCACCCCTAGGGGAGAAGCTTTCTTT.

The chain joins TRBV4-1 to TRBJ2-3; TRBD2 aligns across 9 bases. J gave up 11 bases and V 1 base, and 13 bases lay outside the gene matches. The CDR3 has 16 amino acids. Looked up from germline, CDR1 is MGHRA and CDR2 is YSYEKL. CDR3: CASSQASVAGDREQYF. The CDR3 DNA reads TGCGCCAGCAGCCAAGCATCCGTAGCGGGAGATCGCGAGCAGTATTTT.

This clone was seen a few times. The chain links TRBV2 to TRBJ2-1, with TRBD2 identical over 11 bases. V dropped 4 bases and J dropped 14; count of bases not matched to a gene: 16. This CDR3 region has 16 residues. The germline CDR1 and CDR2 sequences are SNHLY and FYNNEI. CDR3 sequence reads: CASSVRVIAGGPGKFF. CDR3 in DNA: TGTGCCAGCAGTGTAAGGGTGATAGCGGGAGGGCCCGGAAAGTTCTTC.

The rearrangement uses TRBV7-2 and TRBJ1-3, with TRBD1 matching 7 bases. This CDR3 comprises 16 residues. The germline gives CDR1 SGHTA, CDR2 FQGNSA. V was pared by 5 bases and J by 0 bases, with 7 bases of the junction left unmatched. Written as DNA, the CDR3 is TGTGCCAGCAGCCCTAACAGGGGCCACTCTGGAAACACCATATATTTT. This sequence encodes CASSPNRGHSGNTIYF. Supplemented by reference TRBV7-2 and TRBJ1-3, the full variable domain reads GAGVSQSPSNKVTEKGKDVELRCDPISGHTALYWYRQSLGQGLEFLIYFQGNSAPDKSGLPSDRFSAERTGGSVSTLTIQRTQQEDSAVYLCASSPNRGHSGNTIYFGEGSWLTVV.